One sample yielded the 7 T cell receptor beta chains listed below, sequenced in a study of T cells in severe cutaneous drug reactions. Sequenced patients had Stevens-Johnson syndrome or toxic epidermal necrolysis caused by carbamazepine. Libraries were made by iRepertoire multiplex PCR with TCR subtype-specific primers for bulk and single-cell sequencing. TCRdb re-called the multiplex PCR reads and gives one entry per CDR3 protein, without DNA. The table lists about 1,000 distinct CDR3 sequences. Sequenced sample: PBMCs. These receptors were collected from a human donor with Stevens-Johnson syndrome, a severe cutaneous drug reaction.

This clonotype is called large (0.1 to 1%) based on its frequency. The chain has TRBV27 and TRBJ2-7. Germline lookup yields CDR1 MNHEY and CDR2 SMNVEV (reference sequence). This CDR3 comprises 13 residues. The CDR3 protein is CASSLTATYEQYF.

This clonotype is labeled medium-sized (0.01 to 0.1%) based on frequency. This chain uses TRBV28 with TRBJ2-1. The CDR3 spans 12 residues. Germline lookup yields CDR1 MDHEN and CDR2 SYDVKM. CDR3 loop: CASEDLDNEQFF.

This clonotype shows up as large (0.1 to 1%) by frequency. This chain uses TRBV4-2 with TRBJ1-1; with no DNA, the TCRdb D assignment of TRBD1 cannot be verified. In germline, CDR1 is LGHNA, CDR2 YNFKEQ. The CDR3 totals 16 residues. The CDR3 spells CASSQEAGQGHTEAFF.

Frequency places this clonotype as large (0.1 to 1%). The chain employs TRBV6-1 and TRBJ2-7; TCRdb designates TRBD2, a call that cannot be tested without DNA. The CDR3 contains 15 residues. Germline V CDR1 and CDR2: MNHNS, SASEGT. The CDR3 sequence is CASRLKTSGSLMEYF.

This clonotype counts as medium-sized by frequency. The rearrangement links TRBV14 to TRBJ1-1; TCRdb proposes TRBD1, but this gene call is untestable without DNA. CDR3 length equals 17 residues. CDR1 and CDR2 from the germline V gene are SGHDN and FVKESK. The chain's CDR3 is CASSPDGLTGQGTEAFF.

Judged by frequency, this clonotype is medium-sized (0.01 to 0.1%). V and J are TRBV7-3 and TRBJ2-7; the D gene TCRdb calls, TRBD1, cannot be checked with no DNA. The CDR3 has 15 residues. Germline V gene sequence: CDR1 SGHTA, CDR2 FQGTGA. The CDR3 sequence is CASSLFAGVSYEQYF.

Considering frequency, this clonotype is medium-sized. The rearrangement uses TRBV4-1 and TRBJ1-3. CDR3 length: 15 amino acids. CDR1 is MGHRA, CDR2 YSYEKL, per germline. CDR3 residues: CASSQDRFSGNTIYF.